This T cell receptor (beta chain) was recorded in a study of OX40 agonist ivuxolimab in advanced cancers. About the investigation overall: Ivuxolimab, which targeted the costimulatory receptor OX40 (CD134), was an agonistic, fully human IgG2 monoclonal antibody. Intravenous ivuxolimab was administered to patients every 2 weeks at six dose levels: 0.01, 0.1, 0.3, 1.5, 3 and 10 mg/kg. Of the approximately 54 patients in dose escalation, some 20 had hepatocellular carcinoma, around 15 had melanoma, 9 had renal cell carcinoma and 9 had head and neck cancer. In the dose-escalation cohort, 65% to 90% of patients were male, and the mean age was roughly 60 years, with a range of roughly 20 to 80. Prior anti-PD-1, anti-PD-L1 or anti-CTLA-4 therapy was permitted, and checkpoint inhibitors had been received by more than 35% of dose-escalation patients. Three dose-escalation patients achieved partial responses, one with hepatocellular carcinoma and two with cutaneous melanoma. The point of sequencing TCRbeta in the periphery was to test whether ivuxolimab changed TCR sequence diversity and drove clonal T-cell expansion. The paper covers the monotherapy dose-escalation part of the phase I ivuxolimab trial, which included N of about 50 patients. What the research found in general, with its limitations: Antigen specificity was not determined for the clonally expanded peripheral T cells. After ivuxolimab, more expanded clones were found on average in CD8+ T cells than in CD4+ T cells. At doses from 0.1 to 3.0 mg/kg, clonal expansion was seen in both CD4+ and CD8+ blood T cells between baseline and week 6. In the 0.1-3.0 mg/kg groups, partial responders were among the patients with the lowest normalized peripheral clonal expansion, particularly in CD8+ T cells. Low levels of normalized T-cell clonal expansion were also seen in some patients who did not respond.

For sequencing of the TCRbeta CDR3 region, genomic DNA was extracted from the sorted cells. TCRbeta CDR3 regions were sequenced using the immunoSEQ Assay. Here the immuneACCESS table is served through TCRdb, limited to in-frame sequences with V and J called. Missing clones are a known gap in these copies; in checked studies unresolved V genes cover under half, and the rest lacks a known reason. The table for this sample lists about 40,000 clones; approximately 90% of them were counted only once. The top ten constitute 0.5% to 0.65% of the sample. The cysteine opens and the phenylalanine closes a CDR3 of 13 amino acids. The retained sequence is limited to the CDR3, 39 bases, with the frame set at the first base. Via the germline V gene (reference sequence), CDR1 is SSHAT and CDR2 FNYEAQ. Patients with a history of autoimmune disease or receiving systemic immunosuppression were excluded from the trial. Peripheral blood for TCR sequencing was collected from all dose cohorts at baseline, on cycle 4 day 1, and on cycle 7 day 1. Samples were obtained from an open-label, multicenter, first-in-human phase I dose-escalation trial of ivuxolimab. Adults with locally advanced or metastatic melanoma, renal cell, hepatocellular, or head and neck squamous cell carcinoma were enrolled in the trial. Before TCR sequencing, CD4+ and CD8+ T cells were separately sorted from peripheral blood.

Worth noting for this clone: Its cognate antigen has yet to be identified. A junction boundary mismatches the germline segment, possibly from a read error.

The rearrangement combines TRBV7-7 with TRBJ1-1, with no reliable assignment of the D segment. The sequencing here drew on CD4+ or CD8+ T cells sorted from blood, taken in a trial of the OX40 agonist ivuxolimab. The TCR comes from an adult with an advanced solid tumor such as melanoma, head and neck, liver or kidney cancer. CDR3 loop: CASSFSKNTEAFF. The DNA sequence reads TGTGCTAGCAGCTTCTCCAAGAACACTGAAGCTTTCTTT.